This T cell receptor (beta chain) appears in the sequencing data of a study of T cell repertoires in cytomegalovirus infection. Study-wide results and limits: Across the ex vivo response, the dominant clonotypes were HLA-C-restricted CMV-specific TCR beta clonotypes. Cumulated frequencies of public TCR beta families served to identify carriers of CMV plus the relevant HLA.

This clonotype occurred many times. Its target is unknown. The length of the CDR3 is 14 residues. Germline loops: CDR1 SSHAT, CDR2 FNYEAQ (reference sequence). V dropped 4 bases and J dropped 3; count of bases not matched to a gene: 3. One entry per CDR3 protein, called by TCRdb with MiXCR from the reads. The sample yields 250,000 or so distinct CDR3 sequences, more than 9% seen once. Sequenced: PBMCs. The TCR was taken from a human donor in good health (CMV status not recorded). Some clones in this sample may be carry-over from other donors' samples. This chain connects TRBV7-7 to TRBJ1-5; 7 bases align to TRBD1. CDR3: CASSSGQNNQPQHF. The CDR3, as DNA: TGTGCCAGCAGCTCGGGACAGAACAATCAGCCCCAGCATTTT.